These 24 T cell receptor beta chains came from one sample sequenced in a study of blood T cell repertoires in COVID-19. Produced via immunoSEQ multiplex PCR; TCRdb's table is partial and in-frame only. Of some 390,000 clones listed, 89% were seen once; the top ten hold about 1.6%. Material for sequencing was peripheral blood. The receptors originated from a woman aged 40 to 50 with COVID-19, enrolled during active disease.

The chain joins TRBV30 to TRBJ1-2; D unclear. Trimming stripped 0 bases from V and 8 bases from J, with 16 bases between. Per germline, CDR1 GTSNPN and CDR2 SVGIG (reference sequence). This CDR3 contains 14 residues. CDR3 DNA sequence: TGTGCCTGGAGTGTATTGGTCACCCTAGGCGGCTACACCTTC. Translating it yields CAWSVLVTLGGYTF.

The V and J genes are TRBV30 and TRBJ2-2; 9 bases are shared with TRBD2. The CDR3 spans 15 residues. Looked up from germline, CDR1 is GTSNPN and CDR2 is SVGIG (reference sequence). Trimming removed 3 bases from V and 6 bases from J; junction bases left unmatched: 8. CDR3 nucleotide sequence: TGTGCCTGGAGCGGCGGGAGGGCCGGCGCCGGGGAGCTGTTTTTT. Its protein product is CAWSGGRAGAGELFF.

The chain combines TRBV18 with TRBJ1-2; tentative D call: TRBD1 (5 bases). This CDR3 contains 13 residues. Per the germline V gene, CDR1 is KGHSH and CDR2 is LQKENI. V was pared by 7 bases and J by 8 bases, with 17 bases between. The CDR3 coding sequence is TGTGCCAGCTTTTTCGGGGGGTCGCAAGGCTACACCTTC. Translation gives CASFFGGSQGYTF.

This chain joins TRBV4-3 and TRBJ1-1, with 7 bases that match TRBD1. CDR3 length: 15 amino acids. With V trimmed by 0 bases and J by 4 bases, 5 bases remained unmatched. Germline V CDR1 and CDR2: LGHNA, YSLEER. The CDR3 is CASSQDGAGGTEAFF. The CDR3 coding sequence is TGCGCCAGCAGCCAAGATGGAGCAGGGGGCACTGAAGCTTTCTTT.

This clone has just a few counts. The chain recombines TRBV7-9 with TRBJ1-6; perhaps TRBD1 as D (6 bases). Trimming pared 4 bases from V and 10 bases from J, leaving 20 bases between. The germline V gene has CDR1 SEHNR and CDR2 FQNEAQ (reference sequence). The CDR3 is 16 residues long. CDR3 region: CASSSASGRGNSPLHF. The CDR3 DNA reads TGTGCCAGCAGCTCCGCTTCGGGCAGGGGAAACTCACCCCTCCACTTT.

The rearrangement links TRBV27 to TRBJ2-7; D is perhaps TRBD2 (5 bases). This CDR3 has 15 residues. V was shortened by 4 bases and J by 0 bases, with 13 bases between the two germline ends. CDR1 MNHEY and CDR2 SMNVEV come from the germline V gene (reference sequence). CDR3 residues: CASSSEAGASYEQYF. DNA for the CDR3: TGTGCCAGCAGTTCCGAGGCGGGCGCCTCCTACGAGCAGTACTTC.

In this sample, this clone turned up once. The chain links TRBV2 to TRBJ1-2; the match to TRBD1 covers 7 bases. V was pared by 6 bases and J by 7 bases, with 8 bases of the junction left unmatched. CDR1 is SNHLY, CDR2 FYNNEI, per germline. This CDR3 region has 13 residues. Written as DNA, the CDR3 is TGTGCCAGCAGGATCGGACAGGAACGTGGCTACACCTTC. Protein: CASRIGQERGYTF.

V gene TRBV30 combines with J gene TRBJ2-1; 7 positions match TRBD2. Germline CDR1 GTSNPN, CDR2 SVGIG (reference sequence). The CDR3 contains 13 residues. The V gene end was trimmed by 5 bases and the J gene end by 6 bases; junction bases not matched to a gene: 7. The CDR3 nucleotides are TGTGCCTGGTGGACTAGTTTTGGCAATGAGCAGTTCTTC. It translates to CAWWTSFGNEQFF. The full variable domain, rest sourced from reference TRBV30 and TRBJ2-1, is SQTIHQWPATLVQPVGSPLSLECTVEGTSNPNLYWYRQAAGRGLQLLFYSVGIGQISSEVPQNLSASRPQDRQFILSSKKLLLSDSGFYLCAWWTSFGNEQFFGPGTRLTVL.

V gene TRBV18 combines with J gene TRBJ1-2; D remains ambiguous. The V and J ends lost 3 bases and 8 bases respectively, with 13 bases between them. Germline V CDR1 and CDR2: KGHSH, LQKENI. The CDR3 has 13 residues. CDR3 in DNA: TGTGCCAGCTCACCGGGCGCCTCAGCAGGCTACACCTTC. This translates into CASSPGASAGYTF.

The chain uses TRBV5-4 and TRBJ2-4; TRBD2 is a possible D gene (7 bases). From germline, CDR1 is SGHNT and CDR2 YYREEE (reference sequence). This CDR3 region has 17 residues. V was trimmed by 0 bases and J by 7 bases, leaving 20 bases between them. CDR3 sequence reads: CASSLGSPPGGRNIQYF. The DNA of the CDR3 is TGTGCCAGCAGCTTGGGAAGTCCCCCGGGGGGCAGGAACATTCAGTACTTC. The whole variable domain, filled in from reference TRBV5-4 and TRBJ2-4, reads ETGVTQSPTHLIKTRGQQVTLRCSSQSGHNTVSWYQQALGQGPQFIFQYYREEENGRGNFPPRFSGLQFPNYSSELNVNALELDDSALYLCASSLGSPPGGRNIQYFGAGTRLSVL.

The V gene is TRBV5-6, the J gene TRBJ2-1, with no clear D. Trimming removed 2 bases from V and 8 bases from J, with 5 bases in between. CDR3 length: 11 amino acids. Germline V CDR1 and CDR2: SGHDT, YYEEEE. This CDR3 reads CASSFQDEQFF. The CDR3 DNA sequence: TGTGCCAGCAGCTTCCAGGATGAGCAGTTCTTC.

The chain combines TRBV5-6 with TRBJ1-2; D gene unclear. V was pared by 4 bases and J by 5 bases, with 9 bases between. CDR1 is SGHDT and CDR2 is YYEEEE in the germline V gene. The CDR3 runs 12 residues. The CDR3: CASSRLLYGYTF. The CDR3 DNA follows: TGTGCCAGCAGCCGACTCTTATATGGCTACACCTTC.

V and J are TRBV11-3 and TRBJ2-1; 13 bases agree with TRBD2. This CDR3 contains 17 residues. The V and J ends lost 4 bases and 0 bases, in that order; junction bases with no gene match: 3. Germline-derived CDR1 and CDR2 are SGHNT and YENEEA. The DNA for the CDR3 is TGTGCCAGCAGCTCGGGACTAGCGGGGAGCTCCTACAATGAGCAGTTCTTC. This translates into CASSSGLAGSSYNEQFF.

The J gene is TRBJ1-4, the V gene TRBV2, with 7 bases matching TRBD1. Germline loops: CDR1 SNHLY, CDR2 FYNNEI. The junction had 6 bases not matched to a gene; V was cut back by 10 bases and J by 7 bases. This CDR3 contains 12 residues. The DNA for the CDR3 is TGTGCCACCCGAGACAGGGCTGAAAAACTGTTTTTT. This gives the protein CATRDRAEKLFF.

The DNA for the CDR3 is TGTGCCAGCAGCTTAGGAGTCCCGGGAGAGGGCGAGCAGTACTTC. Translated: CASSLGVPGEGEQYF. The chain uses TRBV7-6 and TRBJ2-7, with D perhaps matching TRBD2 (6 bases). The CDR3 runs to 15 residues. Trimming removed 1 base from V and 6 bases from J, with 16 bases in between. CDR1 SGHVS and CDR2 FNYEAQ come from the germline V gene. Full variable domain (missing parts from reference TRBV7-6 and TRBJ2-7): GAGVSQSPRYKVTKRGQDVALRCDPISGHVSLYWYRQALGQGPEFLTYFNYEAQQDKSGLPNDRFSAERPEGSISTLTIQRTEQRDSAMYRCASSLGVPGEGEQYFGPGTRLTVT.

The chain combines TRBV30 with TRBJ2-3; 7 bases fit TRBD2. J was trimmed by 7 bases and V by 2 bases; bases with no gene match: 9. Germline-derived CDR1 and CDR2 are GTSNPN and SVGIG (reference sequence). CDR3 length: 14 amino acids. The chain's CDR3 is CAWSKRGSQNTQYF. The CDR3 DNA sequence: TGTGCCTGGAGTAAGCGCGGGAGTCAAAATACGCAGTATTTT.

This chain connects TRBV25-1 to TRBJ1-1; 8 bases are a match to TRBD1. Trimming took 0 bases from V and 4 from J; bases not matched to a gene: 10. Germline CDR1 MGHDK, CDR2 SYGVNS. CDR3 size: 17 residues. CDR3 in DNA: TGTGCCAGCAGTGAATACTCGAGGGACAGGACTACCACTGAAGCTTTCTTT. This codes for CASSEYSRDRTTTEAFF. The full variable domain, completed using reference TRBV25-1 and TRBJ1-1, is EADIYQTPRYLVIGTGKKITLECSQTMGHDKMYWYQQDPGMELHLIHYSYGVNSTEKGDLSSESTVSRIRTEHFPLTLESARPSHTSQYLCASSEYSRDRTTTEAFFGQGTRLTVV.

This chain connects TRBV6-5 to TRBJ1-2; the match to TRBD1 covers 8 bases. Germline loops: CDR1 MNHEY, CDR2 SVGAGI. The CDR3 has 13 residues. Losses at the gene ends were 3 bases for V and 7 bases for J; bases not matched to a gene: 4. Written as DNA, the CDR3 is TGTGCCAGCAGTTATACAGGGGGGATTGGCTACACCTTC. Translating gives CASSYTGGIGYTF.

The chain couples TRBV19 to TRBJ1-2, with 7 bases identical to TRBD1. CDR3 length: 13 amino acids. Per germline, CDR1 LNHDA and CDR2 SQIVND (reference sequence). Germline trimming cut 4 bases from V and 2 bases from J; bases unmatched to any gene: 1. DNA of the CDR3: TGTGCCAGTAGTACAGGGGGGAACTATGGCTACACCTTC. Its translation: CASSTGGNYGYTF.

This chain links TRBV12-3 or TRBV12-4 with TRBJ1-1, with D possibly being TRBD1 (5 bases). CDR3 length equals 13 residues. Trimming took off 1 base at V and 5 bases at J, with 8 bases between the two ends. CDR3 in DNA: TGTGCCAGCAGTTTAGGGGGCAGGACTGAAGCTTTCTTT. It codes for CASSLGGRTEAFF.

The CDR3 coding sequence is TGCGCCAGCAGCTCGGGAGGGGGGCTCGAGCAGTACTTC. Translation gives CASSSGGGLEQYF. The chain combines TRBV5-1 with TRBJ2-7; TRBD2 aligns across 8 bases. CDR3 size: 13 residues. Germline trimming cut 3 bases from V and 6 bases from J; bases unmatched to any gene: 5. The germline CDR1 and CDR2 sequences are SGHRS and YFSETQ.

This sequence joins TRBV18 and TRBJ1-3, with D maybe TRBD1 (5 bases). The CDR3 length is 15 residues. CDR1 is KGHSH, CDR2 LQKENI, per germline. Trimming left V 6 bases short and J 0 bases short, with 12 bases between. The CDR3 DNA reads as TGTGCCAGCTCCTCGACAGCGTTCTCTGGAAACACCATATATTTT. This sequence encodes CASSSTAFSGNTIYF.

The chain couples TRBV13 to TRBJ1-1; 8 bases align to TRBD1. V dropped 5 bases and J dropped 5; count of bases not matched to a gene: 4. The germline V gene has CDR1 PRHDT and CDR2 FYEKMQ (reference sequence). The CDR3 is 13 amino acids. In nucleotides, the CDR3 is TGTGCCAGCAGCGTCAGGGGGCGGACTGAAGCTTTCTTT. Translation: CASSVRGRTEAFF.

This sequence joins TRBV20-1 and TRBJ1-1, with TRBD1 matching 8 bases. Germline-derived CDR1 and CDR2 are DFQATT and SNEGSKA (reference sequence). Trimming removed 3 bases from V and 6 bases from J; junction bases left unmatched: 9. The CDR3 covers 14 residues. The CDR3 reads CSASPRTGRAEAFF. The CDR3 nucleotides are TGCAGTGCTAGTCCTAGGACAGGGAGAGCTGAAGCTTTCTTT.